This T cell receptor beta chain was sequenced in a study of blood T cell repertoires in COVID-19. Study summary: Both acute and convalescent COVID-19 samples were obtained from the United States, Italy and Spain.

With 3 bases removed from V and 2 bases from J, the gap between germline ends came to 7 bases. The CDR3 is made up of 13 amino acids. Germline assignment: CDR1 SEHNR and CDR2 FQNEAQ (reference sequence). Authors' methods: Nucleated cell number was recorded as an estimate derived from reference gene primer amplification. The assay was immunoSEQ multiplex PCR, and TCRdb's table has in-frame clones only and misses some. That table is the source of V, J and clone size, and D and trimming were worked out from the DNA. The table lists about 100,000 clones, more than 70% of them singletons, with 2.9% in the top ten.

Specimen: peripheral blood. The rearrangement uses TRBV7-9 and TRBJ1-2, with no clear D. This receptor was identified in a woman over 75 with acute or convalescent COVID-19. CDR3 nucleotide sequence: TGTGCCAGCAGCTTGCTAGGAAACTATGGCTACACCTTC. As protein: CASSLLGNYGYTF.